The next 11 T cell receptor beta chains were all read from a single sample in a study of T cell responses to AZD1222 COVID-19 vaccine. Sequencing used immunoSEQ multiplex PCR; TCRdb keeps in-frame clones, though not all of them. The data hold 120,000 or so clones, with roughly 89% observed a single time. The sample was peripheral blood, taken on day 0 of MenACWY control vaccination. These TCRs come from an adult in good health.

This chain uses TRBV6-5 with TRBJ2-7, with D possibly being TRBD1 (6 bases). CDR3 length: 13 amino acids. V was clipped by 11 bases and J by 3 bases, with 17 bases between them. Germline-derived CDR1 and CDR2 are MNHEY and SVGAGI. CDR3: CAGKTGFGYEQYF. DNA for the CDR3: TGTGCCGGTAAGACAGGTTTCGGCTACGAGCAGTACTTC.

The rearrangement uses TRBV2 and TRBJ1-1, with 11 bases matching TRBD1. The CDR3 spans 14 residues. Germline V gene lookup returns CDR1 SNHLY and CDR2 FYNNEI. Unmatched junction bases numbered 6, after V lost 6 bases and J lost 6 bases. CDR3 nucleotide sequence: TGTGCCAGCAGGGGGGGACAGGGGGACCCTGAAGCTTTCTTT. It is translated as CASRGGQGDPEAFF.

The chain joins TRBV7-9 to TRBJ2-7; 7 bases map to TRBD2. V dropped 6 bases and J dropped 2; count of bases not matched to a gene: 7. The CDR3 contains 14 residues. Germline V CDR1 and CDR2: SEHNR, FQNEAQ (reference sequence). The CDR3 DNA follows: TGTGCCAGCAGGGACGGGGGGATAGCCTACGAGCAGTACTTC. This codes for CASRDGGIAYEQYF.

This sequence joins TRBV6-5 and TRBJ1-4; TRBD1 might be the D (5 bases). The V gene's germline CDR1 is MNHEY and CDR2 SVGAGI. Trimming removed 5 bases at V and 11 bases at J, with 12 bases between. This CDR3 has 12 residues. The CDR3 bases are TGTGCCAGCAGTCCGGGACCCCTGAAACTGTTTTTT. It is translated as CASSPGPLKLFF.

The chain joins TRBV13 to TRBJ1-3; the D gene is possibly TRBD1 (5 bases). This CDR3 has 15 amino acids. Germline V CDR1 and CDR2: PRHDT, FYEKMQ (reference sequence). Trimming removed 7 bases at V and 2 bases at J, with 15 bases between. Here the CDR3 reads CASTGRGLAGNTIYF. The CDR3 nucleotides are TGTGCCAGCACGGGACGAGGTCTGGCTGGAAACACCATATATTTT.

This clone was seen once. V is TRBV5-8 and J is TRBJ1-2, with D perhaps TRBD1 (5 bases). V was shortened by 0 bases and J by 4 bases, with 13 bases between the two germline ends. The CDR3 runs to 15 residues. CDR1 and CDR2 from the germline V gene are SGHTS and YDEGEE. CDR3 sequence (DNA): TGTGCCAGCAGCTTGGTGGTAGGGGTAGTCTATGGCTACACCTTC. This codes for CASSLVVGVVYGYTF.

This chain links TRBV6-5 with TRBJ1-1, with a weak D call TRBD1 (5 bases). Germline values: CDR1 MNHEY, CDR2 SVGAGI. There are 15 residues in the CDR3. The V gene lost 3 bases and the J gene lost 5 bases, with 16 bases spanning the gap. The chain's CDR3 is CASSYGGIMGTEAFF. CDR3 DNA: TGTGCCAGCAGTTATGGGGGGATTATGGGTACTGAAGCTTTCTTT.

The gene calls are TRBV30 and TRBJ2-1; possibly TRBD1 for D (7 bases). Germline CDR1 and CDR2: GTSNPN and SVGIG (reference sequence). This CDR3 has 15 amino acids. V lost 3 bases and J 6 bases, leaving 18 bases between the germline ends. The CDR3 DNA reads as TGTGCCTGGAGGAAAGGCAGGGGGGTAGGCAATGAGCAGTTCTTC. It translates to CAWRKGRGVGNEQFF.

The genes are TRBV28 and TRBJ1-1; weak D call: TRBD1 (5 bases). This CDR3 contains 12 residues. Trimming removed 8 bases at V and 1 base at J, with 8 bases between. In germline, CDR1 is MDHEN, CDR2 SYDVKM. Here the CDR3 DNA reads TGTGCCAGCGTCGGGACGAACACTGAAGCTTTCTTT. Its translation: CASVGTNTEAFF. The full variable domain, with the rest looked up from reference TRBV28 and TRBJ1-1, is DVKVTQSSRYLVKRTGEKVFLECVQDMDHENMFWYRQDPGLGLRLIYFSYDVKMKEKGDIPEGYSVSREKKERFSLILESASTNQTSMYLCASVGTNTEAFFGQGTRLTVV.

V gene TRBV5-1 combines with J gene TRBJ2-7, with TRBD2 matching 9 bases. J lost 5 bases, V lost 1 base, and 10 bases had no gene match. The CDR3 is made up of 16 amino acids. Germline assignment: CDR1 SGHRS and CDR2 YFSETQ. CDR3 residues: CASSLTREGPWDEQYF. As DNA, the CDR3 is TGCGCCAGCAGCTTGACGCGGGAGGGGCCCTGGGACGAGCAGTACTTC.

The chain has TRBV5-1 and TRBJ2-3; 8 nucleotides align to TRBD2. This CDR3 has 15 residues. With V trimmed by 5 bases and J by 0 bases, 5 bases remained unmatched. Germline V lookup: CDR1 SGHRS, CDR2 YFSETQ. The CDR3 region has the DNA TGCGCCAGCAGTACTAGCGGAGCTAGCACAGATACGCAGTATTTT. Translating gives CASSTSGASTDTQYF.